These 25 T cell receptor beta chains were sequenced from one sample in a study of blood T cell repertoires in COVID-19. Profiled with immunoSEQ multiplex PCR; TCRdb holds only in-frame clones, not every one. This table has 120,000 or so clones, 80% to 85% appearing once. Sequencing was done on a sample of peripheral blood. The receptor source for this set is a woman aged 50 to 60 with acute or convalescent COVID-19.

This chain links TRBV2 with TRBJ1-5; TRBD1 matches at 7 bases. With 8 bases clipped from V and 4 bases from J, the junction kept 8 bases outside the gene matches. This CDR3 comprises 14 residues. Germline CDR1 SNHLY, CDR2 FYNNEI. This CDR3 is CASGDRVGNQPQHF. The DNA of the CDR3 is TGTGCCAGCGGAGACAGGGTCGGGAATCAGCCCCAGCATTTT.

This chain connects TRBV5-4 to TRBJ1-1; D not certain. V lost 7 bases and J lost 0, with 16 bases in between. Germline CDR1 and CDR2: SGHNT and YYREEE (reference sequence). The CDR3 is 15 residues long. The CDR3 bases are TGTGCCAGCCGCCTCGGAGTGACCATGAACACTGAAGCTTTCTTT. Translation: CASRLGVTMNTEAFF.

This clone was recorded only once. This chain uses TRBV28 with TRBJ1-2; D is unresolved. V lost 5 bases and J lost 6, with 16 bases in between. This CDR3 comprises 14 residues. Germline loops: CDR1 MDHEN, CDR2 SYDVKM. CDR3 protein: CASSRGSRSHGYTF. The CDR3 region has the DNA TGTGCCAGCAGTCGAGGGTCCCGTTCTCATGGCTACACCTTC.

This clone was seen more than once but under ten times. The V and J genes are TRBV3-1 (or the pseudogene TRBV3-2) and TRBJ2-7; TRBD2 matches 7 bases. The CDR3 runs 14 residues. With 2 bases clipped from V and 6 bases from J, the junction kept 7 bases outside the gene matches. Germline CDR1 LGHDT, CDR2 YNNKEL (reference sequence). CDR3 coding DNA: TGTGCCAGCAGCCAATTCCCCGGGGAGGGCGAGCAGTACTTC. It yields the protein CASSQFPGEGEQYF.

V and J are TRBV10-1 and TRBJ2-2; D gene ambiguous. CDR1 and CDR2 (germline): WNHNN, SYGVQD (reference sequence). The CDR3 is 14 residues long. V was trimmed by 3 bases and J by 2 bases, leaving 7 bases between them. CDR3 loop: CASSEFLNTGELFF. The CDR3 region has the DNA TGCGCCAGCAGTGAATTCTTAAACACCGGGGAGCTGTTTTTT.

As concerns this clone: Germline and junction disagree at one end, which may indicate a read error. The chain joins TRBV2 to TRBJ1-5; 11 bases map to TRBD1. This CDR3 is 13 amino acids long. Germline V gives CDR1 SNHLY, CDR2 FYNNEI. The CDR3 DNA reads TGTGCCAGCAGTTTGGACAGGGGGCAGCTCCAGCATTTT. It specifies CASSLDRGQLQHF.

The rearrangement joins TRBV2 to TRBJ2-7, with D maybe TRBD2 (5 bases). The CDR3 has 11 residues. Germline CDR1 SNHLY, CDR2 FYNNEI. V shed 8 bases and J shed 3 bases, with 8 bases lying between them. Here the CDR3 reads CASGRGYEQYF. Here the CDR3 DNA reads TGTGCCAGCGGTCGGGGCTACGAGCAGTACTTC.

The chain uses TRBV9 and TRBJ2-2; D is perhaps TRBD2 (5 bases). V was clipped by 5 bases and J by 3 bases, with 11 bases between them. The germline gives CDR1 SGDLS, CDR2 YYNGEE. This CDR3 is 14 amino acids long. The CDR3 is CASSSDSYTGELFF. The CDR3 coding sequence is TGTGCCAGCAGTTCGGACTCCTACACCGGGGAGCTGTTTTTT.

This clone is a singleton in its sample. The chain joins TRBV11-2 to TRBJ2-1, with D perhaps matching TRBD1 (5 bases). CDR1 and CDR2 (germline): SGHAT, FQNNGV. V gave up 1 base and J gave up 6 bases, with 13 bases separating them. The CDR3 sequence is 15 residues long. CDR3 amino acids: CASSLGVRVINEQFF. The CDR3 coding sequence is TGTGCCAGCAGCTTAGGAGTCAGGGTGATCAATGAGCAGTTCTTC.

The V gene is TRBV18, the J gene TRBJ2-5, with D perhaps matching TRBD1 (6 bases). Germline-derived CDR1 and CDR2 are KGHSH and LQKENI. This CDR3 has 15 residues. V was trimmed by 6 bases and J by 4 bases, leaving 18 bases between them. CDR3 sequence reads: CASSLNRGQLETQYF. DNA for the CDR3: TGTGCCAGCTCGCTCAACCGAGGACAGTTAGAGACCCAGTACTTC. Complete variable domain (other parts from reference TRBV18 and TRBJ2-5): NAGVMQNPRHLVRRRGQEARLRCSPMKGHSHVYWYRQLPEEGLKFMVYLQKENIIDESGMPKERFSAEFPKEGPSILRIQQVVRGDSAAYFCASSLNRGQLETQYFGPGTRLLVL.

The chain has TRBV7-9 and TRBJ2-1; the D is unclear. Germline V gives CDR1 SEHNR, CDR2 FQNEAQ (reference sequence). The CDR3 loop spans 15 amino acids. The ends were cut back, 0 bases at V and 7 bases at J, with 13 bases in the middle. CDR3 sequence (DNA): TGTGCCAGCAGCTTAGCCGTTTCACGGTGGAATGAGCAGTTCTTC. Translated, it gives CASSLAVSRWNEQFF.

The genes are TRBV7-3 and TRBJ2-1; 13 nucleotides match TRBD2. This CDR3 spans 20 amino acids. V was clipped by 5 bases and J by 5 bases; unmatched bases: 18. Germline CDR1 SGHTA, CDR2 FQGTGA. The CDR3 here is CASSPLRTSGSPDNHNEQFF. DNA for the CDR3: TGTGCCAGCAGCCCCCTGCGGACTAGCGGGAGCCCCGACAACCACAATGAGCAGTTCTTC.

The CDR3 here is CASSSGIARYEQYF. The DNA of the CDR3 is TGTGCCAGCAGTTCAGGCATTGCACGGTACGAGCAGTACTTC. The J gene is TRBJ2-7, the V gene TRBV28; D is undetermined. CDR3 length equals 14 residues. CDR1 is MDHEN and CDR2 is SYDVKM in the germline V gene. The V end was cut by 4 bases, the J end by 4 bases, with 14 bases between. The full variable domain, completed using reference TRBV28 and TRBJ2-7, is DVKVTQSSRYLVKRTGEKVFLECVQDMDHENMFWYRQDPGLGLRLIYFSYDVKMKEKGDIPEGYSVSREKKERFSLILESASTNQTSMYLCASSSGIARYEQYFGPGTRLTVT.

This clone appeared once. This chain connects TRBV28 to TRBJ1-2; a weak D match, TRBD1 (5 bases). Trimming pared 1 base from V and 3 bases from J, leaving 21 bases between. The CDR3 totals 18 residues. Germline V CDR1 and CDR2: MDHEN, SYDVKM. The CDR3 DNA reads TGTGCCAGCAGTTTATTTGGAGGGGTGACAGCAAAGGACTATGGCTACACCTTC. Its protein is CASSLFGGVTAKDYGYTF.

J is TRBJ1-2 and V is TRBV7-3, with 7 bases fitting TRBD1. Germline-derived CDR1 and CDR2 are SGHTA and FQGTGA. The trim removed 5 bases at V and 4 bases at J, leaving 10 bases unmatched. This CDR3 is built from 15 residues. DNA for the CDR3: TGTGCCAGCAGCGACACAGGGGAAGTAGGCTATGGCTACACCTTC. Its protein product is CASSDTGEVGYGYTF.

The rearrangement links TRBV5-1 to TRBJ1-1; D is ambiguous. From germline, CDR1 is SGHRS and CDR2 YFSETQ. The CDR3 length is 13 residues. Deletions cut 3 bases from V and 2 bases from J, with 8 bases between. The CDR3 DNA reads TGCGCCAGCAGCTACACTATAAACACTGAAGCTTTCTTT. It is translated as CASSYTINTEAFF.

The table lists this clone with a few counts. J is TRBJ1-1 and V is TRBV19; 8 positions match TRBD1. With V trimmed by 3 bases and J by 0 bases, 6 bases remained unmatched. This CDR3 is 16 amino acids long. CDR1 LNHDA and CDR2 SQIVND come from the germline V gene (reference sequence). CDR3 bases: TGTGCCAGTAGTATCGGGACAGGCTCGATGAACACTGAAGCTTTCTTT. This gives the protein CASSIGTGSMNTEAFF. The full variable domain, in which reference TRBV19 and TRBJ1-1 provide the parts outside the CDR3, is DGGITQSPKYLFRKEGQNVTLSCEQNLNHDAMYWYRQDPGQGLRLIYYSQIVNDFQKGDIAEGYSVSREKKESFPLTVTSAQKNPTAFYLCASSIGTGSMNTEAFFGQGTRLTVV.

This rearrangement joins TRBV7-8 to TRBJ1-5; D may be TRBD1 (5 bases). Germline CDR1 SGHVS, CDR2 FQNEAQ. V lost 6 bases to trimming and J lost 3 bases, with 12 bases between them. The CDR3 contains 14 residues. The CDR3 DNA is TGTGCCAGCAGGCTAGGGGCGGCCAATCAGCCCCAGCATTTT. It specifies CASRLGAANQPQHF.

This chain joins TRBV7-2 and TRBJ1-2, with D maybe TRBD1 (6 bases). The V and J ends lost 1 base and 4 bases respectively, with 13 bases between them. The length of the CDR3 is 15 residues. Germline V lookup: CDR1 SGHTA, CDR2 FQGNSA. The CDR3 region is CASSLVGQGSYGYTF. CDR3 bases: TGTGCCAGCAGCTTAGTAGGTCAGGGGAGCTATGGCTACACCTTC. Full variable domain (missing parts from reference TRBV7-2 and TRBJ1-2): GAGVSQSPSNKVTEKGKDVELRCDPISGHTALYWYRQSLGQGLEFLIYFQGNSAPDKSGLPSDRFSAERTGGSVSTLTIQRTQQEDSAVYLCASSLVGQGSYGYTFGSGTRLTVV.

The V call is TRBV5-1, the J call TRBJ2-5, with D unclear. Germline CDR1 and CDR2: SGHRS and YFSETQ. V was trimmed by 1 base and J by 0 bases, leaving 10 bases between them. The CDR3 extends over 15 amino acids. The CDR3 DNA reads TGCGCCAGCAGCTTGTTGAGCGTGTACCAAGAGACCCAGTACTTC. Translating it yields CASSLLSVYQETQYF.

This sequence joins TRBV11-3 and TRBJ1-2; D is uncertain. Per germline, CDR1 SGHNT and CDR2 YENEEA. V was pared by 0 bases and J by 6 bases, with 5 bases between. The CDR3 spans 12 residues. The CDR3 coding sequence is TGTGCCAGCAGCTTAGATGCGGATGGCTACACCTTC. This gives the protein CASSLDADGYTF.

CDR3 in DNA: TGTGCCAGCATCGGTCCCTACAATGAGCAGTTCTTC. This gives the protein CASIGPYNEQFF. V is TRBV25-1 and J is TRBJ2-1; D not resolved. Germline assignment: CDR1 MGHDK and CDR2 SYGVNS. The CDR3 loop spans 12 amino acids. V gave up 7 bases and J gave up 2 bases, with 6 bases separating them.

The chain couples TRBV28 to TRBJ1-1; D is undetermined. The CDR3 length is 14 residues. Germline lookup yields CDR1 MDHEN and CDR2 SYDVKM. Trimming shortened V by 7 bases and J by 5 bases, and 17 bases separated the two germline ends. CDR3 sequence reads: CASIGNLAGTEAFF. CDR3 DNA: TGTGCCAGCATAGGAAACTTAGCTGGTACTGAAGCTTTCTTT.

Comment on this clone: An end of the junction differs from the germline gene, which may be a read error. The V gene is TRBV3-1 (or the pseudogene TRBV3-2), the J gene TRBJ1-2, with D unclear. Per germline, CDR1 LGHDT and CDR2 YNNKEL (reference sequence). This CDR3 is 11 amino acids long. In nucleotides, the CDR3 is TGTGCCAGCAGCCAAAACTTTGGCTACACCTTC. This encodes CASSQNFGYTF.

The rearrangement uses TRBV19 and TRBJ2-1, with 8 nucleotides matching TRBD2. Germline values: CDR1 LNHDA, CDR2 SQIVND (reference sequence). The CDR3 runs 16 residues. With 3 bases clipped from V and 0 bases from J, the junction kept 4 bases outside the gene matches. As DNA, the CDR3 is TGTGCCAGTAGTATGACTAGCGCGAGCTCCTACAATGAGCAGTTCTTC. Protein product: CASSMTSASSYNEQFF.